This TCR beta chain appears in the sequencing data of a study of T cells in Graves' hyperthyroidism and ophthalmopathy. Study outcomes and limitations: In blood, most of the thyroid clonotypes expanded above 0.001 were also present.

At least ten counts were recorded for this clonotype. Its antigen remains unknown. Template material for amplifying TCR beta CDR3 regions consisted of RNA transcripts. The study used the HTBI primer set for a first-round RT-PCR of the TCR CDR3. TCRdb reprocessed the multiplex PCR reads with MiXCR, giving one entry per CDR3 protein. Seen here are around 290,000 distinct CDR3 sequences, about 15% observed once, and the top ten hold roughly 53%. Diagnoses were made from clinical symptoms, serum measures (thyroxine and TRAb), thyroid ultrasound and orbital computed tomography. V lost 7 bases and J lost 1; bases outside the gene matches: 7. The CDR3 sequence is 17 residues long. Germline V CDR1 and CDR2: LGHDT, YNNKEL (reference sequence).

The chain uses TRBV3-1 and TRBJ2-1; 13 bases match TRBD2. The TCR originated in a woman aged 55 to 70 with Graves' ophthalmopathy. Source material: blood. The CDR3 reads CASTKRTSGSSYNEQFF. CDR3 nucleotides: TGTGCCAGCACCAAAAGGACTAGCGGGAGTTCCTACAATGAGCAGTTCTTC.